Each of the 6 T cell receptor beta chains below was sequenced from the same sample in a study of T cells after yellow fever vaccination. From the 5' RACE reads, TCRdb called clonotypes with MiXCR, one entry per CDR3 protein. The sample consists of around 350,000 distinct CDR3 sequences, 6.2% of them appearing once. Sequenced material: PBMCs, taken 5 days after the yellow fever booster vaccination. All receptors derive from a man younger than 40 who received the YFV17D yellow fever vaccine.

In its sample, this clonotype was seen many times. The gene calls are TRBV7-2 and TRBJ2-7; possibly TRBD1 for D (6 bases). Germline V gene data show CDR1 as SGHTA and CDR2 as FQGNSA. With 4 bases removed from V and 1 base from J, the gap between germline ends came to 8 bases. The CDR3 is made up of 13 amino acids. The CDR3 coding sequence is TGTGCCAGCAGCTACGACAGGTCCTACGAGCAGTACTTC. Its protein product is CASSYDRSYEQYF.

As for this clonotype: One junction end disagrees with the germline gene, perhaps due to a read error. V usage is TRBV20-1 and J usage is TRBJ2-7; D is possibly TRBD1 or TRBD2 (6 bases each). The CDR3 is 16 amino acids. The germline V gene has CDR1 DFQATT and CDR2 SNEGSKA (reference sequence). CDR3 loop: CCARDWRRGETYEQYF. DNA for the CDR3: TGCTGTGCTAGAGATTGGCGGAGGGGGGAAACCTACGAGCAGTACTTC.

The rearrangement links TRBV5-5 to TRBJ2-7; D possibly uses TRBD1 or TRBD2 (5 bases each). The V end was cut by 0 bases, the J end by 3 bases, with 16 bases between. The V gene's germline CDR1 is SGHKS and CDR2 YYEKEE (reference sequence). The CDR3 contains 16 residues. CDR3 in DNA: TGTGCCAGCAGCTTGGCCGGGGCAGGACGCGACTACGAGCAGTACTTC. Translating gives CASSLAGAGRDYEQYF. Full variable domain (rest looked up from reference TRBV5-5 and TRBJ2-7): DAGVTQSPTHLIKTRGQQVTLRCSPISGHKSVSWYQQVLGQGPQFIFQYYEKEERGRGNFPDRFSARQFPNYSSELNVNALLLGDSALYLCASSLAGAGRDYEQYFGPGTRLTVT.

This clonotype was found a few times. V gene TRBV28 combines with J gene TRBJ2-4; D is tentatively TRBD1 or TRBD2 (5 bases each). This CDR3 has 16 residues. Trimming pared 8 bases from V and 3 bases from J, leaving 20 bases between. Germline V gene sequence: CDR1 MDHEN, CDR2 SYDVKM. This chain's CDR3 is CASLRGVGADKNIQYF. The CDR3 DNA sequence: TGTGCCAGCCTTCGAGGGGTAGGGGCCGACAAAAACATTCAGTACTTC.

This clonotype was seen more than once but under ten times. The chain joins TRBV20-1 to TRBJ2-1, with D possibly matching TRBD2 (5 bases). From germline, CDR1 is DFQATT and CDR2 SNEGSKA (reference sequence). The CDR3 sequence is 13 residues long. V lost 4 bases and J 4 bases, leaving 11 bases between the germline ends. The CDR3 loop reads CSATRGSYNEQFF. Here the CDR3 DNA reads TGCAGTGCTACCCGAGGGTCTTACAATGAGCAGTTCTTC.

This clonotype came up a few times. The genes are TRBV24-1 and TRBJ2-2, with D uncertain. Trimming pared 3 bases from V and 5 bases from J, leaving 12 bases between. The CDR3 loop spans 15 amino acids. Germline V lookup: CDR1 KGHDR, CDR2 SFDVKD. This chain's CDR3 is CATSDPRTETGELFF. The CDR3 DNA sequence: TGTGCCACCAGTGATCCCCGGACGGAAACCGGGGAGCTGTTTTTT.